This paragraph reports one T cell receptor beta chain. The data derive from a study of lymphopenia after photon versus proton radiotherapy. Clones were read by immunoSEQ multiplex PCR, and TCRdb kept only the in-frame ones, dropping some. This sample has around 63,000 clones, with around 85% found just once. This CDR3 is 16 amino acids long. Per the germline V gene, CDR1 is LNHDA and CDR2 is SQIVND (reference sequence). The J segment lost 6 bases and the V segment lost 2 bases, leaving 6 bases of the junction unmatched. The material sequenced was peripheral blood, taken from a patient treated with photon-based radiotherapy. V and J are TRBV19 and TRBJ1-6, with 8 bases aligning to TRBD1. The sequence was obtained from a man aged 35 to 55 with gastric cancer. CDR3 amino acids: CASSITADRANSPLHF. CDR3 DNA: TGTGCCAGTAGTATAACCGCGGACAGGGCTAATTCACCCCTCCACTTT. Looking up the rest from reference TRBV19 and TRBJ1-6 gives the full variable domain: DGGITQSPKYLFRKEGQNVTLSCEQNLNHDAMYWYRQDPGQGLRLIYYSQIVNDFQKGDIAEGYSVSREKKESFPLTVTSAQKNPTAFYLCASSITADRANSPLHFGNGTRLTVT.